One sample yielded the 19 T cell receptor beta chains listed below, sequenced in a study of blood T cell repertoires in COVID-19. Here immunoSEQ multiplex PCR was the method, and the copy in TCRdb shows in-frame clones only, minus some. The profile covers about 180,000 clones, with around 80% appearing a single time and around 7% taken by the ten largest. The sample consisted of peripheral blood. These receptors were obtained from a human donor in a cohort sampled during active COVID-19.

This sequence joins TRBV2 and TRBJ2-2; D perhaps matches TRBD2 (5 bases). The germline V and J ends were trimmed by 4 bases and 7 bases, with 13 bases remaining between them. This CDR3 has 14 amino acids. CDR1 and CDR2 (germline): SNHLY, FYNNEI. The CDR3 DNA sequence: TGTGCCAGCAGTGTTCAAGCGGCTGACGGGGAGCTGTTTTTT. Its protein product is CASSVQAADGELFF. Variable domain in full (rest from reference TRBV2 and TRBJ2-2): EPEVTQTPSHQVTQMGQEVILRCVPISNHLYFYWYRQILGQKVEFLVSFYNNEISEKSEIFDDQFSVERPDGSNFTLKIRSTKLEDSAMYFCASSVQAADGELFFGEGSRLTVL.

CDR3 nucleotide sequence: TGCGCCAGCAGCCTCCTCGGTAATGAGCAGTTCTTC. Encoded protein: CASSLLGNEQFF. The chain employs TRBV4-1 and TRBJ2-1; no definite D call. From germline, CDR1 is MGHRA and CDR2 YSYEKL. V lost 4 bases, J lost 7 bases, and 8 bases lay in between. The CDR3 sequence is 12 residues long.

At least ten counts were recorded for this clone. The same CDR3 is also encoded by other DNA sequences in this sample. The chain is built from TRBV7-9 and TRBJ1-2; a weak D match, TRBD1 (5 bases). This CDR3 has 11 residues. CDR1 is SEHNR and CDR2 is FQNEAQ in the germline V gene (reference sequence). V dropped 5 bases and J dropped 8 bases, with 9 bases sitting between them. The CDR3 DNA is TGTGCCAGCAGCCGGCAGGGCGGCTACACCTTC. It codes for CASSRQGGYTF.

In regard to this clone: At the DNA level, this CDR3 is encoded by other sequences in the same sample as well. This chain connects TRBV5-6 to TRBJ2-5; D unclear. Trimming took 0 bases from V and 5 from J, leaving 2 bases between them. This CDR3 has 11 amino acids. Germline-derived CDR1 and CDR2 are SGHDT and YYEEEE. As DNA, the CDR3 is TGTGCCAGCAGCTTGGCGGAGACCCAGTACTTC. Amino acids: CASSLAETQYF.

The V and J genes are TRBV6-5 and TRBJ1-6, with 8 bases that match TRBD1. The trim removed 6 bases at V and 6 bases at J, leaving 4 bases unmatched. Germline CDR1 MNHEY, CDR2 SVGAGI. There are 14 residues in the CDR3. As DNA, the CDR3 is TGTGCCAGCAGGGGGACAGGTATTAATTCACCCCTCCACTTT. The encoded protein is CASRGTGINSPLHF.

The rearrangement links TRBV29-1 to TRBJ2-1; weak D call: TRBD1 (6 bases). The germline V gene encodes CDR1 SQVTM and CDR2 ANQGSEA. The CDR3 has 20 residues. Trimming pared 0 bases from V and 1 base from J, leaving 25 bases between. CDR3 nucleotide sequence: TGCAGCGTTGAAGATGACACGGCAGAAGCCCAAGGGGGATCCTACAATGAGCAGTTCTTC. It specifies CSVEDDTAEAQGGSYNEQFF.

The J gene is TRBJ2-2, the V gene TRBV7-8; 8 nucleotides line up with TRBD1. The V gene's germline CDR1 is SGHVS and CDR2 FQNEAQ. The CDR3 has 16 amino acids. V lost 0 bases and J lost 7; bases outside the gene matches: 7. The CDR3 reads CASSLARTGLNGELFF. As DNA, the CDR3 is TGTGCCAGCAGCTTAGCGAGGACAGGGTTGAACGGGGAGCTGTTTTTT.

The rearrangement uses TRBV19 and TRBJ1-4, with D possibly TRBD1 on 6 matching bases. The V and J ends lost 5 bases and 0 bases respectively, with 16 bases between them. This CDR3 has 17 amino acids. Germline CDR1 and CDR2: LNHDA and SQIVND (reference sequence). CDR3 sequence reads: CASSSNIRGATNEKLFF. CDR3 coding DNA: TGTGCCAGTAGTTCAAACATCAGGGGCGCAACTAATGAAAAACTGTTTTTT.

The chain couples TRBV7-8 to TRBJ1-4; 7 bases match TRBD1. This CDR3 region has 14 residues. Germline loops: CDR1 SGHVS, CDR2 FQNEAQ. Germline trimming cut 5 bases from V and 7 bases from J; bases unmatched to any gene: 7. CDR3 sequence: CASSTRQGPEKLFF. Here the CDR3 DNA reads TGTGCCAGCAGCACCAGACAGGGACCTGAAAAACTGTTTTTT. Using reference TRBV7-8 and TRBJ1-4 for the parts outside the CDR3, the full variable domain is GAGVSQSPRYKVAKRGQDVALRCDPISGHVSLFWYQQALGQGPEFLTYFQNEAQLDKSGLPSDRFFAERPEGSVSTLKIQRTQQEDSAVYLCASSTRQGPEKLFFGSGTQLSVL.

The chain recombines TRBV28 with TRBJ1-4, with D possibly TRBD1 on 6 matching bases. CDR1 and CDR2 from the germline V gene are MDHEN and SYDVKM. The CDR3 totals 13 residues. Trimming removed 3 bases from V and 7 bases from J, with 9 bases in between. CDR3 nucleotides: TGTGCCAGCAGTTTGACAGGCCGTGAAAAACTGTTTTTT. It encodes CASSLTGREKLFF.

The chain recombines TRBV5-6 with TRBJ2-1; 11 bases line up with TRBD1. Trimming took 2 bases from V and 3 from J; bases not matched to a gene: 7. The CDR3 spans 17 residues. From germline, CDR1 is SGHDT and CDR2 YYEEEE. Here the CDR3 reads CASSFLTGTGGYNEQFF. CDR3 DNA sequence: TGTGCCAGCAGCTTTCTAACCGGGACAGGGGGCTACAATGAGCAGTTCTTC.

The chain links TRBV19 to TRBJ1-2, with 8 bases that match TRBD1. From germline, CDR1 is LNHDA and CDR2 SQIVND (reference sequence). CDR3 length: 15 residues. The trim removed 1 base at V and 8 bases at J, leaving 9 bases unmatched. The CDR3 region has the DNA TGTGCCAGTAGTATAGGAGACAGGGGAGTACGGGGCTACACCTTC. Its protein is CASSIGDRGVRGYTF.

The CDR3 is CASSLPGTGANVLTF. CDR3 in DNA: TGTGCCAGCAGCTTGCCGGGGACTGGGGCCAACGTCCTGACTTTC. V is TRBV5-6 and J is TRBJ2-6, with D perhaps TRBD2 (5 bases). V lost 1 base and J lost 2, with 7 bases in between. CDR3 length equals 15 residues. From germline, CDR1 is SGHDT and CDR2 YYEEEE.

The CDR3 bases are TGTGCCAGCAGTTTATCACGGCAGCCCCAGCATTTT. Translation: CASSLSRQPQHF. The V gene is TRBV28, the J gene TRBJ1-5; D is uncertain. CDR1 MDHEN and CDR2 SYDVKM come from the germline V gene. The CDR3 loop spans 12 amino acids. The ends were cut back, 1 base at V and 7 bases at J, with 5 bases in the middle.

V gene TRBV29-1 combines with J gene TRBJ1-2; 7 bases agree with TRBD1. The germline V gene has CDR1 SQVTM and CDR2 ANQGSEA. CDR3 size: 13 residues. The V segment lost 7 bases and the J segment 0 bases; nucleotides outside the gene matches: 5. CDR3 residues: CSAFGTANYGYTF. The CDR3 DNA sequence: TGCAGCGCGTTCGGGACAGCTAACTATGGCTACACCTTC.

This chain uses TRBV9 with TRBJ2-1; 7 bases fit TRBD1. The V segment lost 3 bases and the J segment 8 bases; nucleotides outside the gene matches: 11. This CDR3 region has 15 residues. Germline V gene data show CDR1 as SGDLS and CDR2 as YYNGEE. The chain's CDR3 is CASSALGQSLDEQFF. In nucleotides, the CDR3 is TGTGCCAGCAGCGCCTTGGGACAGTCTTTGGATGAGCAGTTCTTC.

The V gene is TRBV19, the J gene TRBJ1-5; weak D call: TRBD1 (6 bases). Germline CDR1 reads LNHDA; CDR2 reads SQIVND (reference sequence). The V gene lost 6 bases and the J gene lost 0 bases, with 18 bases spanning the gap. The CDR3 runs 17 residues. CDR3 in amino acids: CASRPHLSGDSNQPQHF. The CDR3 region has the DNA TGTGCCAGTAGGCCCCATTTGTCAGGGGATAGCAATCAGCCCCAGCATTTT.

The chain joins TRBV6-5 to TRBJ2-7; the D gene is possibly TRBD2 (6 bases). V dropped 5 bases and J dropped 4 bases, with 12 bases sitting between them. The germline gives CDR1 MNHEY, CDR2 SVGAGI. There are 13 residues in the CDR3. CDR3 amino acids: CASSNLGGYEQYF. In DNA, the CDR3 is TGTGCCAGCAGTAACTTAGGAGGGTACGAGCAGTACTTC.

The chain uses TRBV19 and TRBJ2-1; TRBD1 is a possible D gene (6 bases). Germline CDR1 LNHDA, CDR2 SQIVND (reference sequence). This CDR3 comprises 14 residues. Trimming shortened V by 5 bases and J by 5 bases, and 13 bases separated the two germline ends. The CDR3 sequence is CASSAFRTDNEQFF. The CDR3 DNA reads as TGTGCCAGTAGTGCCTTCAGGACAGACAATGAGCAGTTCTTC. The full variable domain, its missing parts supplied by reference TRBV19 and TRBJ2-1, is DGGITQSPKYLFRKEGQNVTLSCEQNLNHDAMYWYRQDPGQGLRLIYYSQIVNDFQKGDIAEGYSVSREKKESFPLTVTSAQKNPTAFYLCASSAFRTDNEQFFGPGTRLTVL.